The 13 T cell receptor beta chains presented below share a single source sample, sequenced in a study of shared clonotypes between healthy human individuals. Clones were sequenced by immunoSEQ multiplex PCR, and TCRdb holds only the in-frame ones, with some missing. The sample has approximately 720,000 clones, about 91% seen once. As defined, naive CD8 cells were CD45RO-negative and positively selected for CCR7, with terminally differentiated effector memory CD45RA+ cells excluded. The sequenced sample was naive CD8+ T cells sorted from blood. These receptors were obtained from a man younger than 45 in good health.

The genes are TRBV27 and TRBJ2-7, with D tentatively TRBD1 (6 bases). Germline V gene sequence: CDR1 MNHEY, CDR2 SMNVEV (reference sequence). V was clipped by 5 bases and J by 5 bases, with 10 bases between them. CDR3 length equals 12 residues. The CDR3: CASSPQGNEQYF. The CDR3, as DNA: TGTGCCAGCAGTCCACAGGGCAACGAGCAGTACTTC.

The V gene is TRBV7-6, the J gene TRBJ1-3; D remains ambiguous. CDR1 is SGHVS and CDR2 is FNYEAQ in the germline V gene. Between the trimmed V and J ends, which lost 1 base and 3 bases, there was a span of 4 bases. This CDR3 contains 13 residues. CDR3 sequence (DNA): TGTGCCAGCAGCTTAGGCGATGGAAACACCATATATTTT. This translates into CASSLGDGNTIYF.

CDR3 nucleotide sequence: TGTGCCAGCAGCGCACGCGGCGGCACTGAAGCTTTCTTT. Its protein is CASSARGGTEAFF. The chain is built from TRBV6-6 and TRBJ1-1, with no clear D. CDR3 length equals 13 residues. V lost 6 bases to trimming and J lost 4 bases, with 12 bases between them. The germline V gene encodes CDR1 MNHNY and CDR2 SVGAGI (reference sequence).

This chain links TRBV7-9 with TRBJ2-7; D possibly uses TRBD1 or TRBD2 (5 bases each). Germline V gene lookup returns CDR1 SEHNR and CDR2 FQNEAQ (reference sequence). Trimming took off 5 bases at V and 3 bases at J, with 17 bases between the two ends. There are 15 residues in the CDR3. This CDR3 reads CASSRRGETGYEQYF. CDR3 coding DNA: TGTGCCAGCAGCCGTCGAGGGGAGACGGGCTACGAGCAGTACTTC.

The V and J genes are TRBV9 and TRBJ2-2; D is unresolved. The CDR3 has 13 residues. CDR1 is SGDLS, CDR2 YYNGEE, per germline. V gave up 2 bases and J gave up 6 bases, with 8 bases separating them. The CDR3 sequence: CASSVLAAGELFF. DNA for the CDR3: TGTGCCAGCAGCGTTCTCGCTGCCGGGGAGCTGTTTTTT.

V and J are TRBV29-1 and TRBJ2-7, with D unresolved. Germline CDR1 is SQVTM and CDR2 is ANQGSEA. The CDR3 sequence is 12 residues long. The V end lost 6 bases, the J end lost 3 bases, and 12 bases lay between the germline ends. CDR3 nucleotide sequence: TGCAGCGTCCTCCGGTTGGGCTACGAGCAGTACTTC. As protein: CSVLRLGYEQYF.

There are many counts of this clone. The chain couples TRBV6-1 to TRBJ1-5; 9 positions agree with TRBD1. CDR3 length equals 15 residues. J gave up 5 bases and V 7 bases, and 9 bases lay outside the gene matches. From germline, CDR1 is MNHNS and CDR2 SASEGT. CDR3 nucleotides: TGTGCCAGCACCGGGACAGGGTTCTTCGATCAGCCCCAGCATTTT. Translation: CASTGTGFFDQPQHF.

The chain combines TRBV11-2 with TRBJ2-2, with TRBD2 identical over 10 bases. Germline lookup yields CDR1 SGHAT and CDR2 FQNNGV. V lost 3 bases to trimming and J lost 0 bases; unmatched junction nucleotides: 10. The CDR3 extends over 19 amino acids. CDR3 in amino acids: CASSFEVLAGRANTGELFF. The CDR3 DNA reads as TGTGCCAGCAGCTTTGAGGTACTAGCGGGACGAGCGAACACCGGGGAGCTGTTTTTT.

The chain links TRBV28 to TRBJ1-3, with TRBD1 identical over 7 bases. Germline assignment: CDR1 MDHEN and CDR2 SYDVKM. The CDR3 is made up of 14 amino acids. The V and J ends lost 3 bases and 4 bases, in that order; junction bases with no gene match: 3. CDR3: CASSFEDRGNTIYF. DNA for the CDR3: TGTGCCAGCAGTTTTGAGGACAGGGGAAACACCATATATTTT.

The chain links TRBV27 to TRBJ2-5, with 10 bases aligning to TRBD2. Looked up from germline, CDR1 is MNHEY and CDR2 is SMNVEV (reference sequence). J lost 9 bases, V lost 3 bases, and 10 bases had no gene match. This CDR3 has 15 amino acids. Here the CDR3 DNA reads TGTGCCAGCAGTTTTTCTTCGGCTAGCGGGAGTCCCCAGTACTTC. Its protein is CASSFSSASGSPQYF.

This clone was recorded once. The V gene is TRBV28, the J gene TRBJ2-3; 7 nucleotides line up with TRBD1. The CDR3 extends over 14 amino acids. The germline CDR1 and CDR2 sequences are MDHEN and SYDVKM. Trimming cost V 5 bases and J 1 base; bases outside gene matches: 3. CDR3 coding DNA: TGTGCCAGCAGTCCTACAGGGGGCACAGATACGCAGTATTTT. Amino acid sequence: CASSPTGGTDTQYF.

This clone turned up a few times. The chain carries TRBV27 and TRBJ2-7, with D uncertain. The CDR3 is 13 residues long. Trimming shortened V by 2 bases and J by 2 bases, and 7 bases separated the two germline ends. CDR1 MNHEY and CDR2 SMNVEV come from the germline V gene (reference sequence). CDR3 DNA sequence: TGTGCCAGCAGTTTAGTAGCCACCTACGAGCAGTACTTC. Translating it yields CASSLVATYEQYF.

This clone showed up just once. This chain connects TRBV6-1 to TRBJ2-7; 9 bases match TRBD2. The CDR3 extends over 14 amino acids. With V trimmed by 3 bases and J by 3 bases, 3 bases remained unmatched. The germline gives CDR1 MNHNS, CDR2 SASEGT. CDR3 DNA sequence: TGTGCCAGCAGTGAGTCAGCGGGAGGCTACGAGCAGTACTTC. Translated: CASSESAGGYEQYF.